A selection of T cell receptor beta chains follows, all from one sample in a study of blood T cell repertoires in COVID-19. Only in-frame clones appear in the TCRdb table, and some are missing; sequencing was by immunoSEQ multiplex PCR. The data show tens of thousands of clones, approximately 90% seen once. Sequencing was carried out using peripheral blood. The receptors were sampled from a man aged 55 to 70 with acute or convalescent COVID-19. Each CDR3 is given with its conserved first and last residue. D genes are given only for firm matches. A row's size may be missing; if present it is once, few, many or a size class.

clone_size,j_call,d_call,v_call,cdr3_aa,cdr3_nt
-,TRBJ1-5,-,TRBV6-6,CASSFLELDSNQPQHF,TGTGCCAGCAGTTTTCTGGAGTTAGATAGCAATCAGCCCCAGCATTTT
-,TRBJ2-7,TRBD2,TRBV18,CASSRARGAYEQYF,TGTGCCAGCTCCAGGGCCCGGGGGGCCTACGAGCAGTACTTC
once,TRBJ2-2,-,TRBV7-6,CASSIQENTGELFF,TGTGCCAGCAGCATACAGGAGAACACCGGGGAGCTGTTTTTT
-,TRBJ1-1,-,TRBV11-3,CASSPDQGGFDTEAFF,TGTGCCAGCAGTCCCGATCAGGGTGGGTTCGACACTGAAGCTTTCTTT
-,TRBJ1-2,-,TRBV11-3,CASGTSPAFSSSKDPGF,TGTGCCAGCGGAACGTCTCCGGCCTTCAGCAGCTCGAAAGATCCGGGCTTC
-,TRBJ1-2,-,TRBV6-6,CASRHDSAYGYTF,TGTGCCAGCAGGCATGACAGTGCCTATGGCTACACCTTC
-,TRBJ2-3,-,TRBV3-1/TRBV3-2,CASSRLGAADTQYF,TGTGCCAGCAGCCGTCTGGGGGCCGCAGATACGCAGTATTTT
-,TRBJ2-7,-,TRBV9,CASSPAGANYEQYF,TGTGCCAGCAGCCCCGCAGGGGCTAACTACGAGCAGTACTTC
-,TRBJ1-1,TRBD1,TRBV7-9,CASSHGVGQGNTEAFF,TGTGCCAGCTCCCACGGAGTGGGACAGGGGAACACTGAAGCTTTCTTT
-,TRBJ1-2,TRBD1,TRBV9,CASSVGQGTYGYTF,TGTGCCAGCAGCGTAGGACAGGGAACCTATGGCTACACCTTC
-,TRBJ2-5,-,TRBV6-5,CASSYRRELGGETQYF,TGTGCCAGCAGTTACAGGCGGGAGTTAGGGGGGGAGACCCAGTACTTC
-,TRBJ1-2,-,TRBV4-3,CASSQDVREGHGYTF,TGCGCCAGCAGCCAAGACGTCAGGGAGGGGCATGGCTACACCTTC
few,TRBJ2-1,-,TRBV3-1/TRBV3-2,CASSQKMLPGYEQFF,TGTGCCAGCAGCCAGAAGATGCTACCCGGGTATGAGCAGTTCTTC
-,TRBJ1-1,-,TRBV30,CAWSEFGTEAFF,TGTGCCTGGAGTGAGTTCGGGACTGAAGCTTTCTTT
-,TRBJ1-4,-,TRBV12-5,CASGTGEWPSNEKLFF,TGTGCTAGTGGTACCGGGGAATGGCCTTCTAATGAAAAACTGTTTTTT
-,TRBJ2-2,TRBD1,TRBV19,CASRIPGGTANTGELFF,TGTGCCAGTAGGATTCCCGGTGGGACAGCTAACACCGGGGAGCTGTTTTTT
-,TRBJ2-7,-,TRBV29-1,CSGVTTYEQYF,TGCAGCGGAGTCACTACCTACGAGCAGTACTTC
-,TRBJ2-3,-,TRBV5-1,CASSLAYGDTQYF,TGCGCCAGCAGCTTGGCCTACGGAGATACGCAGTATTTT
-,TRBJ1-1,-,TRBV12-3/TRBV12-4,CASSLWRNTEAFF,TGTGCCAGCAGTTTATGGAGGAACACTGAAGCTTTCTTT
-,TRBJ1-5,-,TRBV5-1,CASSSQGGNQPQHF,TGCGCCAGCAGCTCCCAGGGCGGCAATCAGCCCCAGCATTTT
-,TRBJ2-1,TRBD2,TRBV11-1,CASSLLARSYNEQFF,TGTGCCAGCAGCCTACTAGCGCGCTCCTACAATGAGCAGTTCTTC
-,TRBJ1-4,-,TRBV30,CASERGTGEKLFF,TGTGCCAGCGAGAGGGGGACGGGGGAAAAACTGTTTTTT
few,TRBJ2-2,TRBD2,TRBV27,CASTPWGLAGGNTGELFF,TGTGCCAGCACCCCATGGGGACTAGCGGGAGGGAACACCGGGGAGCTGTTTTTT
-,TRBJ2-7,-,TRBV3-1/TRBV3-2,CASSQTVGAYEQYF,TGTGCCAGCAGCCAGACGGTAGGGGCCTACGAGCAGTACTTC
-,TRBJ2-1,-,TRBV7-2,CASRRASGSYNEQFF,TGTGCCAGCAGGCGGGCGAGCGGCTCCTACAATGAGCAGTTCTTC
once,TRBJ2-5,TRBD2,TRBV9,CASSGGLAVETQYF,TGTGCCAGCAGCGGGGGACTAGCGGTGGAGACCCAGTACTTC
once,TRBJ1-2,-,TRBV29-1,CSVDTGDRGYGYTF,TGCAGCGTTGATACGGGGGACCGGGGGTATGGCTACACCTTC
-,TRBJ2-7,-,TRBV4-3,CASSQDVFGRSAYEQYF,TGCGCCAGCAGCCAAGATGTCTTTGGCAGGTCAGCCTACGAGCAGTACTTC
-,TRBJ2-7,-,TRBV9,CASSVGYSPTYEQYF,TGTGCCAGCAGCGTAGGGTACAGCCCGACCTACGAGCAGTACTTC
-,TRBJ2-4,TRBD1,TRBV5-6,CASSLAGGPAKNIQYF,TGTGCCAGCAGCTTGGCAGGGGGCCCAGCCAAAAACATTCAGTACTTC
-,TRBJ2-1,TRBD2,TRBV24-1,CATSDPLAGGYNEQFF,TGTGCCACCAGTGACCCTCTAGCGGGAGGGTATAATGAGCAGTTCTTC
-,TRBJ2-1,TRBD2,TRBV6-1,CASSDGLAGVSEQFF,TGTGCCAGCAGTGATGGACTAGCGGGAGTGAGTGAGCAGTTCTTC
-,TRBJ1-5,TRBD1,TRBV15,CATSRDRGQGHQPQHF,TGTGCCACCAGCAGAGATCGGGGACAGGGGCATCAGCCCCAGCATTTT
-,TRBJ2-1,-,TRBV7-2,CASSSGLRQFF,TGTGCCAGCAGCTCAGGGTTGAGGCAGTTCTTC
-,TRBJ2-5,TRBD2,TRBV7-8,CASSSYRLAGGPGTQYF,TGTGCCAGCAGCTCCTACCGACTAGCGGGAGGGCCTGGGACCCAGTACTTC
-,TRBJ2-6,-,TRBV24-1,CATSDSLLGDPWANVLTF,TGTGCCACCAGTGATTCCCTTTTAGGAGACCCATGGGCCAACGTCCTGACTTTC
medium-sized,TRBJ2-1,TRBD2,TRBV7-9,CASSLLAGANNEQFF,TGTGCCAGCAGCCTACTAGCGGGAGCCAACAATGAGCAGTTCTTC
once,TRBJ2-2,TRBD1,TRBV2,CASRGQINTGELFF,TGTGCCAGCAGGGGACAGATTAACACCGGGGAGCTGTTTTTT
-,TRBJ1-2,TRBD1,TRBV12-3/TRBV12-4,CASGGTGTNGYTF,TGTGCCAGCGGGGGGACAGGGACTAATGGCTACACCTTC